The 27 T cell receptor beta chains given below trace back to one sample, sequenced in a study of shared clonotypes between healthy human individuals (dated by TCRdb to about 2020). Library preparation employed the immunoSEQ multiplex PCR assay. What TCRdb holds here is the immuneACCESS table cut down to in-frame rearrangements. Part of the clones is not present; checked against another copy, under half of the missing clones reflect an unresolved V gene, and the others are unexplained. For this sample the table gives around 500,000 clones, of which around 79% were detected only once. The ten biggest clones cover more than 10% of the sample. Sequences were obtained from PBMCs. The source of these receptors is a woman between 40 and 55 years old in good health. Some clones in this sample may be carry-over from other donors' samples.

The chain joins TRBV7-6 to TRBJ1-4, with D possibly TRBD1 on 5 matching bases. The germline V gene has CDR1 SGHVS and CDR2 FNYEAQ. CDR3 size: 17 residues. Trimming shortened V by 0 bases and J by 4 bases, and 15 bases separated the two germline ends. The DNA of the CDR3 is TGTGCCAGCAGCTTAGCGGGGCAGACCTCCAATAATGAAAAACTGTTTTTT. Protein sequence: CASSLAGQTSNNEKLFF.

The chain combines TRBV23-1 with TRBJ2-3; 9 bases fit TRBD2. TRBV23-1 is sorted into the ORF group, with uncertain function. After removal of 6 bases from V and 2 bases from J, the junction contained 6 bases not matched to a gene. The CDR3 has 15 residues. The CDR3 is CASSPSGRSTDTQYF. The CDR3 DNA reads as TGCGCCAGCAGCCCGAGCGGGAGGTCCACAGATACGCAGTATTTT.

This clone was observed many times. The rearrangement links TRBV6-1 to TRBJ1-6, with D possibly matching TRBD1 (5 bases). The CDR3 has 14 amino acids. V was cut by 2 bases and J by 10 bases, with 12 bases left in between. Germline CDR1 and CDR2: MNHNS and SASEGT. The CDR3 protein is CASSELGGGSPLHF. CDR3 coding DNA: TGTGCCAGCAGTGAACTCGGGGGAGGGTCACCCCTCCACTTT.

The V and J genes are TRBV19 and TRBJ2-1; TRBD1 matches at 9 bases. J lost 8 bases, V lost 6 bases, and 8 bases had no gene match. The germline CDR1 and CDR2 sequences are LNHDA and SQIVND (reference sequence). The CDR3 extends over 14 amino acids. The CDR3 region is CASRADRGRDEQFF. For the CDR3, the DNA is TGTGCCAGTAGGGCGGACAGGGGTAGGGATGAGCAGTTCTTC.

This chain uses TRBV7-9 with TRBJ1-4; tentative D call: TRBD1 (5 bases). This CDR3 region has 14 residues. V was clipped by 8 bases and J by 7 bases, with 17 bases between them. The V gene's germline CDR1 is SEHNR and CDR2 FQNEAQ (reference sequence). The CDR3 reads CASAPLGVGEKLFF. As DNA, the CDR3 is TGTGCCAGCGCGCCCCTGGGGGTTGGTGAAAAACTGTTTTTT. Complete variable domain (other parts from reference TRBV7-9 and TRBJ1-4): DTGVSQNPRHKITKRGQNVTFRCDPISEHNRLYWYRQTLGQGPEFLTYFQNEAQLEKSRLLSDRFSAERPKGSFSTLEIQRTEQGDSAMYLCASAPLGVGEKLFFGSGTQLSVL.

The chain links TRBV4-3 to TRBJ2-3, with D possibly matching TRBD1 (6 bases). The CDR3 length is 16 residues. Germline V gives CDR1 LGHNA, CDR2 YSLEER. With 1 base removed from V and 6 bases from J, the gap between germline ends came to 17 bases. The CDR3 spells CASSQATGQPMDTQYF. CDR3 nucleotides: TGCGCCAGCAGCCAAGCAACGGGACAACCTATGGATACGCAGTATTTT.

The rearrangement uses TRBV28 and TRBJ1-2, with D perhaps TRBD1 (6 bases). The ends were cut back, 7 bases at V and 1 base at J, with 25 bases in the middle. CDR1 and CDR2 (germline): MDHEN, SYDVKM. The CDR3 sequence is 18 residues long. The CDR3 loop is CASNPATGTHNFNYGYTF. The CDR3 DNA reads TGTGCCAGCAACCCGGCCACCGGGACACACAATTTTAACTATGGCTACACCTTC.

This chain joins TRBV4-1 and TRBJ2-7; 9 nucleotides agree with TRBD2. The CDR3 is made up of 17 amino acids. Germline V gene sequence: CDR1 MGHRA, CDR2 YSYEKL. V lost 1 base, J lost 7 bases, and 14 bases stayed unmatched. The CDR3 coding sequence is TGCGCCAGCAGCCAAGGGGCTCGGGTGGCGGGAGGGCCAGAGCAGTACTTC. Translating gives CASSQGARVAGGPEQYF.

This clone has at least ten counts. The chain uses TRBV5-1 and TRBJ2-4, with 9 bases aligning to TRBD1. Germline CDR1 reads SGHRS; CDR2 reads YFSETQ. Unmatched junction bases numbered 5, after V lost 2 bases and J lost 8 bases. The CDR3 has 14 amino acids. The DNA for the CDR3 is TGCGCCAGCAGCTTAACAGGGGGCTCGGACATTCAGTACTTC. Its protein is CASSLTGGSDIQYF.

The rearrangement joins TRBV19 to TRBJ1-3, with 7 positions matching TRBD1. Germline lookup yields CDR1 LNHDA and CDR2 SQIVND (reference sequence). With V trimmed by 2 bases and J by 4 bases, 8 bases remained unmatched. The CDR3 extends over 16 amino acids. CDR3 protein: CASSIIPQGLGNTIYF. The CDR3 DNA reads TGTGCCAGTAGTATAATTCCACAGGGGCTGGGAAACACCATATATTTT.

The rearrangement joins TRBV9 to TRBJ2-1; D not certain. This CDR3 contains 14 residues. In germline, CDR1 is SGDLS, CDR2 YYNGEE. Trimming pared 0 bases from V and 8 bases from J, leaving 12 bases between. The CDR3 protein is CASSVEANRDEQFF. CDR3 DNA sequence: TGTGCCAGCAGCGTAGAGGCCAATAGGGATGAGCAGTTCTTC.

V and J are TRBV30 and TRBJ1-2, with no clear D. Trimming left V 0 bases short and J 2 bases short, with 10 bases between. Germline V CDR1 and CDR2: GTSNPN, SVGIG (reference sequence). This CDR3 is built from 14 residues. The CDR3 sequence is CAWSVSQLNYGYTF. The CDR3, as DNA: TGTGCCTGGAGTGTAAGTCAGCTGAACTATGGCTACACCTTC. Combining the CDR3 with reference TRBV30 and TRBJ1-2 gives the whole variable domain SQTIHQWPATLVQPVGSPLSLECTVEGTSNPNLYWYRQAAGRGLQLLFYSVGIGQISSEVPQNLSASRPQDRQFILSSKKLLLSDSGFYLCAWSVSQLNYGYTFGSGTRLTVV.

The chain uses TRBV2 and TRBJ2-7; no definite D call. The germline V gene encodes CDR1 SNHLY and CDR2 FYNNEI. The CDR3 extends over 13 amino acids. Between the trimmed V and J ends, which lost 4 bases and 4 bases, there was a span of 11 bases. CDR3 region: CASSADQRYEQYF. The DNA for the CDR3 is TGTGCCAGCAGTGCTGACCAACGGTACGAGCAGTACTTC.

This clone showed up many times. The gene calls are TRBV28 and TRBJ2-7, with D perhaps matching TRBD1 (6 bases). Deletions cut 7 bases from V and 6 bases from J, with 16 bases between. The germline CDR1 and CDR2 sequences are MDHEN and SYDVKM. This CDR3 comprises 13 residues. In DNA form, the CDR3 reads TGTGCCAGCAATCTCCCGAGCAGGGGCGAGCAGTACTTC. It specifies CASNLPSRGEQYF.

The V call is TRBV7-2, the J call TRBJ2-7; 7 bases fit TRBD2. V gave up 5 bases and J gave up 5 bases; unmatched junction bases: 6. Looked up from germline, CDR1 is SGHTA and CDR2 is FQGNSA. The CDR3 length is 13 residues. The CDR3 here is CASSPKTSHEQYF. The DNA for the CDR3 is TGTGCCAGCAGCCCAAAGACTAGCCACGAGCAGTACTTC.

This clone appeared many times. The chain employs TRBV7-3 and TRBJ2-6, with TRBD2 identical over 11 bases. CDR1 is SGHTA and CDR2 is FQGTGA in the germline V gene. V was pared by 2 bases and J by 3 bases, with 9 bases of the junction left unmatched. There are 19 residues in the CDR3. The CDR3 protein is CASSLQVAGGNLGANVLTF. In DNA form, the CDR3 reads TGTGCCAGCAGCTTACAGGTAGCGGGAGGGAACCTTGGGGCCAACGTCCTGACTTTC.

The chain recombines TRBV29-1 with TRBJ2-5; the D gene could be TRBD1 or TRBD2 (6 bases each). CDR3 length equals 13 residues. Trimming left V 6 bases short and J 2 bases short, with 13 bases between. Germline CDR1 and CDR2: SQVTM and ANQGSEA. CDR3: CSVRGGQQETQYF. The CDR3 DNA sequence: TGCAGCGTCCGAGGGGGGCAGCAAGAGACCCAGTACTTC.

This clone was seen a single time. The chain uses TRBV29-1 and TRBJ1-2; 8 bases agree with TRBD1. CDR3 length equals 13 residues. The germline gives CDR1 SQVTM, CDR2 ANQGSEA. V shed 4 bases, J shed 5 bases, and the junction held 6 bases outside the gene matches. CDR3 DNA: TGCAGCGTTGGGCAGGGGGCGCGTTATGGCTACACCTTC. Protein: CSVGQGARYGYTF.

This clone was detected only a few times. The chain links TRBV4-2 to TRBJ2-1; tentative D call: TRBD2 (7 bases). The CDR3 length is 17 residues. Deletions cut 0 bases from V and 3 bases from J, with 15 bases between. Germline V gene lookup returns CDR1 LGHNA and CDR2 YNFKEQ. CDR3 region: CASSQDQGTIHYNEQFF. As DNA, the CDR3 is TGTGCCAGCAGCCAAGATCAGGGGACTATTCACTACAATGAGCAGTTCTTC.

The V call is TRBV28, the J call TRBJ2-7, with TRBD2 matching 8 bases. Germline V gives CDR1 MDHEN, CDR2 SYDVKM. The CDR3 contains 15 residues. The trim removed 5 bases at V and 1 base at J, leaving 7 bases unmatched. CDR3 loop: CASSPAREGSYEQYF. In DNA form, the CDR3 reads TGTGCCAGCAGTCCTGCTCGGGAGGGATCCTACGAGCAGTACTTC.

The chain has TRBV30 and TRBJ2-7; 14 bases agree with TRBD2. Per the germline V gene, CDR1 is GTSNPN and CDR2 is SVGIG (reference sequence). V shed 4 bases and J 6 bases; nucleotides not matched to a gene: 2. CDR3 length: 13 amino acids. CDR3 sequence reads: CAWTGLAGVEQYF. As DNA, the CDR3 is TGTGCCTGGACGGGACTAGCGGGAGTCGAGCAGTACTTC. The complete variable domain, with remaining parts taken from reference TRBV30 and TRBJ2-7, reads SQTIHQWPATLVQPVGSPLSLECTVEGTSNPNLYWYRQAAGRGLQLLFYSVGIGQISSEVPQNLSASRPQDRQFILSSKKLLLSDSGFYLCAWTGLAGVEQYFGPGTRLTVT.

This clone occurred once. The V gene is TRBV7-9, the J gene TRBJ2-7; no clear D gene. Trimming cost V 4 bases and J 1 base, with 11 bases left between them. Germline CDR1 and CDR2: SEHNR and FQNEAQ (reference sequence). This CDR3 region has 14 residues. In DNA form, the CDR3 reads TGTGCCAGCAGCTCTGACGGACGATCCTACGAGCAGTACTTC. Translated: CASSSDGRSYEQYF.

Only one count was recorded for this clone. This chain joins TRBV6-1 and TRBJ2-7; a possible D gene is TRBD2 (7 bases). V dropped 2 bases and J dropped 7 bases, with 18 bases sitting between them. This CDR3 spans 15 amino acids. Germline values: CDR1 MNHNS, CDR2 SASEGT. Here the CDR3 DNA reads TGTGCCAGCAGTGAAAGCGCGGGAGCTCAGGGGGAGCAGTACTTC. Its translation: CASSESAGAQGEQYF.

V usage is TRBV10-2 and J usage is TRBJ2-5; TRBD2 matches 9 bases. The CDR3 loop spans 13 amino acids. The germline V gene encodes CDR1 WSHSY and CDR2 SAAADI. V dropped 10 bases and J dropped 2; count of bases not matched to a gene: 5. CDR3 nucleotide sequence: TGCGCCACCGGGACTAGCCGTCAAGAGACCCAGTACTTC. Amino acids: CATGTSRQETQYF.

The chain combines TRBV5-1 with TRBJ2-3; tentatively, D is TRBD1 (6 bases). From germline, CDR1 is SGHRS and CDR2 YFSETQ. The CDR3 runs 15 residues. V was clipped by 6 bases and J by 1 base, with 15 bases between them. In nucleotides, the CDR3 is TGCGCCAGCAACCCACAGGGATTAGGCACAGATACGCAGTATTTT. Encoded protein: CASNPQGLGTDTQYF.

J is TRBJ2-7 and V is TRBV2; 8 positions agree with TRBD2. In germline, CDR1 is SNHLY, CDR2 FYNNEI. Trimming cost V 9 bases and J 7 bases; bases outside gene matches: 11. This CDR3 region has 13 residues. The CDR3 is CASREGQGREQYF. The CDR3 DNA reads as TGTGCCAGTCGGGAGGGCCAAGGTAGGGAGCAGTACTTC. Full variable domain (missing parts from reference TRBV2 and TRBJ2-7): EPEVTQTPSHQVTQMGQEVILRCVPISNHLYFYWYRQILGQKVEFLVSFYNNEISEKSEIFDDQFSVERPDGSNFTLKIRSTKLEDSAMYFCASREGQGREQYFGPGTRLTVT.

The chain combines TRBV27 with TRBJ2-2; D possibly uses TRBD1 or TRBD2 (6 bases each). V lost 6 bases to trimming and J lost 3 bases, with 17 bases between them. The CDR3 runs to 16 residues. Germline CDR1 is MNHEY and CDR2 is SMNVEV (reference sequence). CDR3 in DNA: TGTGCCAGCAGCCAATCGGGCGGGACATACACCGGGGAGCTGTTTTTT. Protein sequence: CASSQSGGTYTGELFF.